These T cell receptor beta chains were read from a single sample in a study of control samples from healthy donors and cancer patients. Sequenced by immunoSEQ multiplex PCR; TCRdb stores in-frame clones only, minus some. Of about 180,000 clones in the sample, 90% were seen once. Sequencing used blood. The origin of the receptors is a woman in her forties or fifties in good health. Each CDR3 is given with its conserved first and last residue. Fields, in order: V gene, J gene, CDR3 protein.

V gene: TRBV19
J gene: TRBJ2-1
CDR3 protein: CASSITGTATYNEQFF

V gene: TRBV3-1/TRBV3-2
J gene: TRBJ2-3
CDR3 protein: CASSPGGVYTDTQYF

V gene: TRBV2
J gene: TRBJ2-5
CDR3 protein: CASSEALGSVQTQYF

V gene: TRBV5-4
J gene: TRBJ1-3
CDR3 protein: CASSLPNSGNTIYF

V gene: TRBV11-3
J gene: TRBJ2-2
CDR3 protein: CASSFLPNTGELFF

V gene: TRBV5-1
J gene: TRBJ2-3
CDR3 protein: CASSLGRGGLDTQYF

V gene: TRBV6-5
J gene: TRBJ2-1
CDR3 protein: CASSYGTSGSNEQFF

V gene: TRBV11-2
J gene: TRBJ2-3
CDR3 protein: CASSPDPTSGGTDTQYF

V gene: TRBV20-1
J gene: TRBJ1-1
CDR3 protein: CSARREAAFF

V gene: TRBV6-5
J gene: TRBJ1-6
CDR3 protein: CASSYGWGDNSPLHF

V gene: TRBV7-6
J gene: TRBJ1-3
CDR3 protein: CASSADGGSGNTIYF

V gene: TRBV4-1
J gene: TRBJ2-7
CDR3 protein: CASSQVNSEQYF

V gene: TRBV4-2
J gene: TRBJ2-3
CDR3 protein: CASSAWGSTDTQYF

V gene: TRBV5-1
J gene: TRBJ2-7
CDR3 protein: CASSLNQGILDEQYF

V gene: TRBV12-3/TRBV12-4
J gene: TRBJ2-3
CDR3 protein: CASSFSPLDTQYF

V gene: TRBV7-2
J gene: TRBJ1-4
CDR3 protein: CASSRGEKLFF

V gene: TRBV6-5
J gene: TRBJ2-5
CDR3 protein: CASSYSGLGGETQYF

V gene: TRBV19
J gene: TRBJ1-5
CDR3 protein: CASSNDRINQPQHF

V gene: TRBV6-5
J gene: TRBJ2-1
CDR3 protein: CASSGGVDYNEQFF

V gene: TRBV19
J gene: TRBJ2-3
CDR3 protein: CASSTIDTQYF

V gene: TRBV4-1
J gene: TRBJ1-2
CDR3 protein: CASSQELGPGRGYTF

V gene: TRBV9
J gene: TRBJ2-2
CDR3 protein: CASSPTPVTGELFF

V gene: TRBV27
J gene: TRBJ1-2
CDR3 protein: CASSLLSQMGHGYTF

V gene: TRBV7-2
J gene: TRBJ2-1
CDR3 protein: CASSLQAGAGEQFF

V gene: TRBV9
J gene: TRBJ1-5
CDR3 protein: CASSGGYSNQPQHF

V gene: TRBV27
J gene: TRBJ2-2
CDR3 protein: CASSLRGQGARRELFF

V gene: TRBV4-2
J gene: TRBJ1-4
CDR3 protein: CASIPGTRGMRSNEKLFF

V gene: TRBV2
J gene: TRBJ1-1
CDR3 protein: CASSRSQDPIVKAFF

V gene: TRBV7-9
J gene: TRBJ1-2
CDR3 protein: CASSLTVYGYTF

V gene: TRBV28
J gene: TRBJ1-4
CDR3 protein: CASSLYGPGEKLFF

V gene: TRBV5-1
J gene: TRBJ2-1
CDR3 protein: CASSFMGQMNEQFF

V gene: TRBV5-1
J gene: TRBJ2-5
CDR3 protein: CASSPFLQETQYF

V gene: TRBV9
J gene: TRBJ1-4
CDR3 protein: CASSPRPNQNEKLFF

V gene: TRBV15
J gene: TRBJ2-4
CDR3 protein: CATSIPSGTKNIQYF

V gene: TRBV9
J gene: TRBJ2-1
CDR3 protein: CASSVDPGLAPEQFF

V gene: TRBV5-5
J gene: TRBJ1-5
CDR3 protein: CASSSGAQPQHF

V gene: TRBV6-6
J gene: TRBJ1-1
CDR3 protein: CASSYLQDTEAFF

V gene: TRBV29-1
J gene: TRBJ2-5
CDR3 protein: CSVGKQTQYF

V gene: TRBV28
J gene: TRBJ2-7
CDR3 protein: CASTHVKRTGLSLSSYEQYF

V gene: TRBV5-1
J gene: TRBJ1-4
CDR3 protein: CASSGGDEKLFF

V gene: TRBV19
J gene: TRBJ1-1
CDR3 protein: CASSTMGGNTEAFF

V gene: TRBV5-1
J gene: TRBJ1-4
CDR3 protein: CASSLQGTIREKLFF

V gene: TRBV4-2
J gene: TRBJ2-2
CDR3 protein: CASSQRTGTPNTGELFF

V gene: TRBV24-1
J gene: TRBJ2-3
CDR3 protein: CATSDLDQGGSHADTQYF

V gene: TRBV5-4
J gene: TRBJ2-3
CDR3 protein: CASTSGGFTDTQYF

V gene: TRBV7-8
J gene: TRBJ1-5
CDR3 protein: CASSLRDRGPGQPQHF

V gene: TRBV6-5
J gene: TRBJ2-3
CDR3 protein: CASSSGTGSTDTQYF

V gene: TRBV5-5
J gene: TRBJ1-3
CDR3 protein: CASSFNWGGPGNTIYF

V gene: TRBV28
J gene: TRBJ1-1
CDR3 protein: CASRSIDRGQTEAFF

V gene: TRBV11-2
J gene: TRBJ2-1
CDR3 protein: CASTISSGVGSYNEQFF

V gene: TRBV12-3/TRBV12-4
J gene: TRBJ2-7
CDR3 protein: CASTRDRIYEQYF

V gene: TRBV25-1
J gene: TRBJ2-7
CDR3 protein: CASSEMKGAWDEQYF

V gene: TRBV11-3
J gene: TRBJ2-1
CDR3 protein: CASSFSGTSLYNEQFF

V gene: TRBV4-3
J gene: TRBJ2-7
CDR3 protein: CASSQGFTSDYEQYF

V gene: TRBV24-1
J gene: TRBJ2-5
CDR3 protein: CATSAPGLAGVRETQYF

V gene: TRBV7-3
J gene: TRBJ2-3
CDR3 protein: CASSLLAGGFSSTDTQYF

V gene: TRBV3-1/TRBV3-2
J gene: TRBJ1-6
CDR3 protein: CASVSSSSYNSPLHF